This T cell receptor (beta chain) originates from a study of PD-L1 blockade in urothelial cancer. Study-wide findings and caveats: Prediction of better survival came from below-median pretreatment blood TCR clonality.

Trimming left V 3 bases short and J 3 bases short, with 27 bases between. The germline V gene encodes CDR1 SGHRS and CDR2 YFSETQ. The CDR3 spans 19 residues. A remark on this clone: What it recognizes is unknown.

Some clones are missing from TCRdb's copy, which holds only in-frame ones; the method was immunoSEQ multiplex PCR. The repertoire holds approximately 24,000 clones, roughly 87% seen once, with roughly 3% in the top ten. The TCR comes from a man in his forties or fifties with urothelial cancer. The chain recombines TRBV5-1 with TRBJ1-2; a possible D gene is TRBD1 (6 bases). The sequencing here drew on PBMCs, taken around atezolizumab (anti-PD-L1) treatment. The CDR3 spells CASSSRSPTGLGRDYGYTF. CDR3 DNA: TGCGCCAGCAGCTCCAGGTCCCCGACAGGCCTAGGCAGGGACTATGGCTACACCTTC.